This T cell receptor beta chain came from a study of human T cells and chemical hapten exposure (dated by TCRdb to the early 2020s). Concerning the study at large: For sensitization, 2% DPC in acetone was applied to a 2 cm by 2 cm area of upper inner arm skin. Alopecia areata with under or over 50% scalp involvement, alopecia totalis and alopecia universalis were represented in the patient cohort, which was mostly female. Blood samples were taken from patients before sensitization (week 0) and then at 2, 6 and about 24 weeks after DPC sensitization. The study tracked peripheral blood TCR repertoire changes in vivo during primary and secondary sensitization to the hapten diphenylcyclopropenone (DPC) in alopecia patients. Patch tests used Finn chambers with 0.01% DPC on the upper back, scored after 6 days by International Contact Dermatitis Research Group standards. Libraries were combined into a pool for sequencing, and differences in TCR yield between samples came mainly from small differences in library volumes within the pool. Weekly therapeutic DPC doses were additionally applied to the scalp of patients throughout the roughly 23-week study period. Blood for TCR sequencing was provided by twenty-nine alopecia patients at one to four time points (pre-sensitization, 2, 6 and 24 weeks). General findings and caveats noted by the study authors: The number of TCRs above 1 in 1000 frequency did not change with DPC sensitization; there was no evidence of global repertoire structure alterations. All patients had alopecia, a presumed autoimmune disease, so their immune response might differ from that of healthy individuals. Patch test score correlated positively with the number of PT1 expanded TCRs, reaching significance at thresholds 8, 16 and 32 but not at 4. After repeated subsampling, the strength of the expansion versus patch-test correlation and the threshold at which it became significant changed. Compared with pre-sensitization or healthy control sets, expanded TCRs formed significantly more large CDR3 similarity clusters, which is consistent with antigen-driven responses.

Taken with the paper, the label for time point translates to: pre-sensitization, week 0. In light of the paper, this sample's treatment or condition label describes: therapeutic diphenylcyclopropenone sensitization with weekly scalp DPC. At every patch-test visit, the blood draw took place before the patch test was put on. Patients were eligible if aged 18 to 70, diagnosed with alopecia and judged suitable for DPC therapy, and pregnant patients were excluded. Total RNA was extracted from unfractionated whole blood collected in Tempus Blood RNA tubes. The library came from RACE. The sequencer listed for this sample is NextSeq 500. Library preparation attached unique molecular identifiers to individual cDNA molecules for quantitative, reproducible TCR counting. From each blood RNA sample, both TCR alpha and TCR beta chains were sequenced. The source study handled its data this way. A median of around 96,000 TCRs per sample was observed, with a range of roughly 20,000 to 750,000. V, J and CDR3 annotation of the TCR reads was carried out using the Decombinator software suite. Every sample was subsampled to the same number of TCRs (28,000) for the PS versus PT1 abundance plots. TCRs were defined as expanded if absent before sensitization and observed at least eight times at the 2-week time point. TCRdb passed the public sequencing reads through fastp at Q25 and MiXCR, retaining productive beta sequences. Entries are consolidated by CDR3 protein sequence, retaining the most common genes and DNA. It is TCRdb's table, rather than the study itself, that gives the V and J calls and clone size. The sample profile shows 190,000 or so distinct CDR3 sequences; more than 25% of them were found once. Roughly 3% of the sample rests with the top ten.

Trimming takes 3 bases off V and 7 bases off J; junction bases not matched to a gene: 8. Reading from cysteine to phenylalanine, the CDR3 counts 15 amino acids. The CDR3 DNA has 45 bases and is translated from base 1. CDR1 and CDR2 (SGDLS, YYNGEE) derive from the germline V gene. This clonotype showed up just a few times. What antigen it recognizes has not been identified. Base qualities were left out, and no much larger clone turns up one base away. The sequence came from a woman aged 25 to 39 with alopecia areata. Some clones in this sample may be carry-over from other donors' samples. The source material was whole blood, sampled in connection with sensitization to the hapten diphenylcyclopropenone (DPC). The V gene is TRBV9 and the J gene is TRBJ1-2; 11 central nucleotides agree with TRBD1. The CDR3 region has the sequence CASSGTGGDKAGYTF. The nucleotide sequence is given as TGTGCCAGCAGCGGGACAGGGGGCGATAAGGCTGGCTACACCTTC.